The clone carrying this TCR beta chain was observed a few times. As yet, its antigen is unknown. These data belong to a study of read filtering for tumor transcriptome and immune sequencing. Looking at the study overall: Whole-transcriptome libraries were prepared after DNase treatment. Findings and caveats of the study: The sorted CD138-negative fraction was a mixed bone marrow immune population, not purified T cells. Compared with RNA-seq, IR-seq gave much higher clonotype depth and reliability.

Germline V gene lookup returns CDR1 MNHEY and CDR2 SVGAGI. The CDR3 runs 15 residues. Trimming stripped 10 bases from V and 2 bases from J, with 19 bases between. Molecular barcoded adaptors covering alpha/delta and beta/gamma chains were used on approximately 400 ng RNA. MiXCR was run by TCRdb on the reads, yielding one entry per CDR3 protein. The table lists about 46,000 distinct CDR3 sequences, about 20% of them singletons. The chain recombines TRBV6-5 with TRBJ2-3; D possibly uses TRBD1 or TRBD2 (5 bases each). Sequenced: a population of CD138-negative cells sorted from bone marrow. This clonotype was sampled from a donor aged 40 or over with multiple myeloma. This CDR3 is CAISPGRTNTDTQYF. In DNA form, the CDR3 reads TGTGCCATTTCACCGGGACGGACGAACACAGATACGCAGTATTTT.